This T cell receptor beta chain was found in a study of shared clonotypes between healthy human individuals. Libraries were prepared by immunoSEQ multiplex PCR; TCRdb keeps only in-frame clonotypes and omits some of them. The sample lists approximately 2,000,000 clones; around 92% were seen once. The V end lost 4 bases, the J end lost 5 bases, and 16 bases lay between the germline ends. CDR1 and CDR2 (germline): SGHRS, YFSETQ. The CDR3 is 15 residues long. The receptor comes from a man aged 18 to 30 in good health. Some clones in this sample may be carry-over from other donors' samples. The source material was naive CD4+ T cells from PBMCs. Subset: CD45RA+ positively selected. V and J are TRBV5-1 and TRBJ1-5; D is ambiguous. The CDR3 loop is CASSPEGGRYQPQHF. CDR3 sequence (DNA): TGCGCCAGCAGCCCGGAGGGCGGACGTTATCAGCCCCAGCATTTT.